This T cell receptor beta chain was sequenced for a study of CD8 T cells in ankylosing spondylitis. Study-level findings and limits: Peripheral blood samples showed relatively rare disease-linked clones, and these clones were CD8+. Certain motif variants had earlier appeared in reactive arthritis synovial fluid and blood. Blood from ankylosing spondylitis patients appeared to carry a characteristic roughly 8-variant TCR beta motif.

Points on this clonotype: The antigen is unknown.

Quantitative barcoded 5'-RACE was used to prepare TCR beta libraries. TCRdb called the 5' RACE reads again in MiXCR, with one record for every CDR3 protein. Of roughly 230,000 distinct CDR3 sequences listed, roughly 18% are singletons. The specimen sequenced was blood, either unsorted or a sorted T cell fraction (not recorded which). This clonotype was sampled from a male donor with ankylosing spondylitis or in good health (not recorded which).

The CDR3 reads CASSDRDRVGEQYF. CDR3 DNA sequence: TGCGCCAGCAGCGACCGGGACAGGGTAGGCGAGCAGTACTTC. The gene calls are TRBV5-1 and TRBJ2-7; TRBD1 agrees at 9 bases. V dropped 4 bases and J dropped 6; count of bases not matched to a gene: 8. From germline, CDR1 is SGHRS and CDR2 YFSETQ. The CDR3 totals 14 residues.